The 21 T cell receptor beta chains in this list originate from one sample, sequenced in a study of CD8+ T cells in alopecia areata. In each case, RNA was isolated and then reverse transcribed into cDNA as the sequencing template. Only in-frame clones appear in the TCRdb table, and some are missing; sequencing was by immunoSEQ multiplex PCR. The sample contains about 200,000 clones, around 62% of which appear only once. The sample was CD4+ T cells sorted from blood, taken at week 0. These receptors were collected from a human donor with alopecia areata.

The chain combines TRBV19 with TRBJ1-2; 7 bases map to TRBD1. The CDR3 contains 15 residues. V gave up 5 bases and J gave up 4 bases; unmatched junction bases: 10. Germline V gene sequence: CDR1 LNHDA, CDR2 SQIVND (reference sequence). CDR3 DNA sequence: TGTGCCAGTAGTGAGACAGGGCGACCCGGCTATGGCTACACCTTC. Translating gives CASSETGRPGYGYTF.

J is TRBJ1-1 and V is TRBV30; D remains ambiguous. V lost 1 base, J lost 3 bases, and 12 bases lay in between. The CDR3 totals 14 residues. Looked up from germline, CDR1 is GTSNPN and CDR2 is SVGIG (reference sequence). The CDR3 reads CAWSGWIRDTEAFF. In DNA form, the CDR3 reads TGTGCCTGGAGTGGGTGGATACGAGACACTGAAGCTTTCTTT. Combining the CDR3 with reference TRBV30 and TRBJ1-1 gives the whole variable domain SQTIHQWPATLVQPVGSPLSLECTVEGTSNPNLYWYRQAAGRGLQLLFYSVGIGQISSEVPQNLSASRPQDRQFILSSKKLLLSDSGFYLCAWSGWIRDTEAFFGQGTRLTVV.

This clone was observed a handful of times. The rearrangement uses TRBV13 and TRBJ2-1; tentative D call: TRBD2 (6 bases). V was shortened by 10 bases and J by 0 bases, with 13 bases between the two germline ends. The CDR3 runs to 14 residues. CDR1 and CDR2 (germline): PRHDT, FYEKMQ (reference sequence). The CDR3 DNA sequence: TGTGCCAACACCCGGGACTCCTCCTACAATGAGCAGTTCTTC. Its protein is CANTRDSSYNEQFF.

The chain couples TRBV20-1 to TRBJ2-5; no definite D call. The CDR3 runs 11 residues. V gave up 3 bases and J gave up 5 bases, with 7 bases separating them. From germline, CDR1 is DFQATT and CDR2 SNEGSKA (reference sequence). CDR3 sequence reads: CSARGWETQYF. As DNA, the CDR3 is TGCAGTGCTAGGGGGTGGGAGACCCAGTACTTC.

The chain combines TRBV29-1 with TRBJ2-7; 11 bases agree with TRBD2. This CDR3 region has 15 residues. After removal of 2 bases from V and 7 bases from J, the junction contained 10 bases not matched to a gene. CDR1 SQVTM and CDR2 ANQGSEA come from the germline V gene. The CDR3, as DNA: TGCAGCGTTGAAAGCCTAGCGGGAGGTAAAGGAGAGCAGTACTTC. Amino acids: CSVESLAGGKGEQYF.

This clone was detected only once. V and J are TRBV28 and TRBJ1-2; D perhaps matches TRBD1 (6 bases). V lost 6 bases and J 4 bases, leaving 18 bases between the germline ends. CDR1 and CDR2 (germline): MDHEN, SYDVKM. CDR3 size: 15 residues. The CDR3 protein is CASRLDNRVGYGYTF. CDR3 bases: TGTGCCAGCAGGCTCGATAACAGGGTGGGCTATGGCTACACCTTC.

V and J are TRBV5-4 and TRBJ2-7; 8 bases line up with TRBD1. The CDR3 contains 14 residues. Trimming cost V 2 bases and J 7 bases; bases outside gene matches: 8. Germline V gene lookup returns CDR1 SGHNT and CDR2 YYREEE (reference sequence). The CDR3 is CASSFDQGAREQYF. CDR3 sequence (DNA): TGTGCCAGCAGCTTTGATCAGGGGGCGCGGGAGCAGTACTTC.

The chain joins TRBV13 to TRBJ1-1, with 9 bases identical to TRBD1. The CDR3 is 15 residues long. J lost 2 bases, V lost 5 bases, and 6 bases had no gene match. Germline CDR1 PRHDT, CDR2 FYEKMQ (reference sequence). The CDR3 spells CASSPRDRENTEAFF. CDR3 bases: TGTGCCAGCAGCCCTCGGGACAGGGAAAACACTGAAGCTTTCTTT.

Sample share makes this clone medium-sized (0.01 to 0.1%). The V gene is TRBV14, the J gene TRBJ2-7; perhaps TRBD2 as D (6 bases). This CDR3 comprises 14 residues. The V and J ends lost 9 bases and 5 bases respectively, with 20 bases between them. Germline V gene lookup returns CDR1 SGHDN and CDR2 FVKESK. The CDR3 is CARDKDYLFHEQYF. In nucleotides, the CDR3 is TGTGCCAGGGACAAGGACTATCTATTCCACGAGCAGTACTTC.

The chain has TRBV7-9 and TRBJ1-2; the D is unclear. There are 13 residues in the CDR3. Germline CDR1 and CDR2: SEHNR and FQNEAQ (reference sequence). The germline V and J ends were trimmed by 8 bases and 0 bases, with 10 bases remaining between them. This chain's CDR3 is CASRVLPNYGYTF. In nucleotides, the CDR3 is TGTGCCAGCCGGGTTCTCCCTAACTATGGCTACACCTTC. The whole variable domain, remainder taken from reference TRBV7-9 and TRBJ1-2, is DTGVSQNPRHKITKRGQNVTFRCDPISEHNRLYWYRQTLGQGPEFLTYFQNEAQLEKSRLLSDRFSAERPKGSFSTLEIQRTEQGDSAMYLCASRVLPNYGYTFGSGTRLTVV.

Written as DNA, the CDR3 is TGCGCCAGCAGAAACCCGGGGGGTTTAGAGACCCAGTACTTC. The encoded protein is CASRNPGGLETQYF. This sequence joins TRBV4-1 and TRBJ2-5, with TRBD2 matching 7 bases. Germline CDR1 is MGHRA and CDR2 is YSYEKL. The length of the CDR3 is 14 residues. With 6 bases clipped from V and 4 bases from J, the junction kept 8 bases outside the gene matches.

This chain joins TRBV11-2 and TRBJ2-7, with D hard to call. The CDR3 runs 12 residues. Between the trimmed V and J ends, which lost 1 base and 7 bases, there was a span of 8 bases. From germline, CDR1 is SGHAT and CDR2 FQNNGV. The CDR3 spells CASSLGPGEQYF. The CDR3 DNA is TGTGCCAGCAGCTTAGGCCCCGGTGAGCAGTACTTC.

CDR3 residues: CASSTLGTGYGANVLTF. The CDR3 coding sequence is TGTGCCAGTAGTACCCTAGGGACAGGATACGGGGCCAACGTCCTGACTTTC. The gene calls are TRBV19 and TRBJ2-6; 8 bases agree with TRBD1. The CDR3 extends over 17 amino acids. CDR1 is LNHDA and CDR2 is SQIVND in the germline V gene (reference sequence). V shed 4 bases and J 4 bases; nucleotides not matched to a gene: 9. The full variable domain, its missing parts supplied by reference TRBV19 and TRBJ2-6, is DGGITQSPKYLFRKEGQNVTLSCEQNLNHDAMYWYRQDPGQGLRLIYYSQIVNDFQKGDIAEGYSVSREKKESFPLTVTSAQKNPTAFYLCASSTLGTGYGANVLTFGAGSRLTVL.

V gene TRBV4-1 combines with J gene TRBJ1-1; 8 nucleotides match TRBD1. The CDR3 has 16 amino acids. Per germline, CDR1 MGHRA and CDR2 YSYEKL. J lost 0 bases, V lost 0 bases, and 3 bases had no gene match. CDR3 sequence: CASSQDMDRVNTEAFF. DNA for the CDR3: TGCGCCAGCAGCCAAGATATGGACAGGGTGAACACTGAAGCTTTCTTT.

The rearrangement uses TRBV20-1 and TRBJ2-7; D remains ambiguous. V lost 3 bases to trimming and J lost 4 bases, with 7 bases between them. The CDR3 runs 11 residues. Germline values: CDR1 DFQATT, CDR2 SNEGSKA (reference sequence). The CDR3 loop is CSASPRYEQYF. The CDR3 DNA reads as TGCAGTGCTAGCCCTCGGTACGAGCAGTACTTC.

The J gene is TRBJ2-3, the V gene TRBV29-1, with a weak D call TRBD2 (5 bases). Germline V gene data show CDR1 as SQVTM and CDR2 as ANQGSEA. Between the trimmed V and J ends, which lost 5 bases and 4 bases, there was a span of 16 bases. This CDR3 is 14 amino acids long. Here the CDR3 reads CSVRPGGIADTQYF. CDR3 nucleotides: TGCAGCGTTCGCCCCGGAGGTATCGCAGATACGCAGTATTTT.

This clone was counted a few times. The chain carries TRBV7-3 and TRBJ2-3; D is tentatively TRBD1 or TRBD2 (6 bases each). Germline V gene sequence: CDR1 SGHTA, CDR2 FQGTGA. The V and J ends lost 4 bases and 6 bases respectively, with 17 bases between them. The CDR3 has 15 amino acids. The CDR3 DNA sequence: TGTGCCAGCAGCTCGGGACTCCTCCAGGGGGATACGCAGTATTTT. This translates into CASSSGLLQGDTQYF. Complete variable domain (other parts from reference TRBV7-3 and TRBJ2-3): GAGVSQTPSNKVTEKGKYVELRCDPISGHTALYWYRQSLGQGPEFLIYFQGTGAADDSGLPNDRFFAVRPEGSVSTLKIQRTERGDSAVYLCASSSGLLQGDTQYFGPGTRLTVL.

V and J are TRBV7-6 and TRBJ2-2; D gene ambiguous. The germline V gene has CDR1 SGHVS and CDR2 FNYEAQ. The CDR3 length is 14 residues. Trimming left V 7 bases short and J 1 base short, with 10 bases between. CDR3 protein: CASMGWRNTGELFF. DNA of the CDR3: TGTGCCAGCATGGGGTGGCGGAACACCGGGGAGCTGTTTTTT. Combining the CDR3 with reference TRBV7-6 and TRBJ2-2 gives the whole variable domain GAGVSQSPRYKVTKRGQDVALRCDPISGHVSLYWYRQALGQGPEFLTYFNYEAQQDKSGLPNDRFSAERPEGSISTLTIQRTEQRDSAMYRCASMGWRNTGELFFGEGSRLTVL.

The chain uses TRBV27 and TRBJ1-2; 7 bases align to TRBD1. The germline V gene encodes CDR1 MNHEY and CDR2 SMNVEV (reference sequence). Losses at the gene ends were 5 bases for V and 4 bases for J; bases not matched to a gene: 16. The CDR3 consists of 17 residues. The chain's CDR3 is CASSPRGQDVPFYGYTF. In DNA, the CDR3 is TGTGCCAGCAGTCCTAGAGGACAGGACGTTCCATTCTATGGCTACACCTTC.

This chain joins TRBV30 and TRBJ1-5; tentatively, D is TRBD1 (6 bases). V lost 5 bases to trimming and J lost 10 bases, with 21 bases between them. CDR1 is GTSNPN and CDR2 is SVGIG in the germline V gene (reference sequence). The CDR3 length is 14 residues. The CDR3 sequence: CAWQQGDTGYPQHF. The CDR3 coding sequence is TGTGCCTGGCAACAGGGAGACACGGGGTATCCCCAGCATTTT.

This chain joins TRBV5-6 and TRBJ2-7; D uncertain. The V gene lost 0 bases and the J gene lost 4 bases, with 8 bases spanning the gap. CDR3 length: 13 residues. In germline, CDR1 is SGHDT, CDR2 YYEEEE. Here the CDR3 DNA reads TGTGCCAGCAGCTTGGGGGCTAGATACGAGCAGTACTTC. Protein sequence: CASSLGARYEQYF. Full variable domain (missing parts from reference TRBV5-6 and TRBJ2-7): DAGVTQSPTHLIKTRGQQVTLRCSPKSGHDTVSWYQQALGQGPQFIFQYYEEEERQRGNFPDRFSGHQFPNYSSELNVNALLLGDSALYLCASSLGARYEQYFGPGTRLTVT.